This T cell receptor beta chain derives from a study of breast tumors, draining lymph nodes, adjacent tissues. Findings and caveats of the study: Tumor and nontumor repertoires were significantly more similar in luminal-like than in basal-like breast cancer.

Breast cancer patients provided tissue from their axillary draining lymph nodes. Trimming pared 3 bases from V and 5 bases from J, leaving 16 bases between. The CDR3 length is 15 residues. Germline CDR1 and CDR2: SNHLY and FYNNEI. Notes on this clonotype: Its cognate antigen is unknown.

TCRdb used MiXCR to reprocess the multiplex PCR reads, holding one entry per CDR3 protein. Of about 200,000 distinct CDR3 sequences in the sample, approximately 33% were seen once. Sequenced sample: axillary lymph node tissue. The source is a female donor with breast cancer. Some clones in this sample may be carry-over from other donors' samples. The chain couples TRBV2 to TRBJ2-5, with D possibly TRBD1 on 7 matching bases. The CDR3 coding sequence is TGTGCCAGCAGTGACAGGGGGGCCGGGGTTGAGACCCAGTACTTC. Its translation: CASSDRGAGVETQYF.